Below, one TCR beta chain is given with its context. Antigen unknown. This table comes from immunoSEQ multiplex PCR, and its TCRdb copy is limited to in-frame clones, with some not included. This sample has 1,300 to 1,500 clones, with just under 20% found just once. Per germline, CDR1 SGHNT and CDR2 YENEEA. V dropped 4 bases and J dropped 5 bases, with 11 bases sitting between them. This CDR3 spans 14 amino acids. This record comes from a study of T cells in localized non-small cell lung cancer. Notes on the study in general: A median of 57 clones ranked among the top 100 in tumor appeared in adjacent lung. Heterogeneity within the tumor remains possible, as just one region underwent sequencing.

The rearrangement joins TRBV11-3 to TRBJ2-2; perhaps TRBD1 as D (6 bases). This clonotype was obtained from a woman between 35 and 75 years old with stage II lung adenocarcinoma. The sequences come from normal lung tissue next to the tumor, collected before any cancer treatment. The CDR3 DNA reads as TGTGCCAGCAGCTCAGGGGTTCGGACCGGGGAGCTGTTTTTT. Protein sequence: CASSSGVRTGELFF.